The rows below give T cell receptor beta chains drawn from one sample of a study of molecular identifiers for immune sequencing clone quantification. From the PCR reads, TCRdb called clonotypes with MiXCR, one entry per CDR3 protein. The repertoire holds some 100,000 distinct CDR3 sequences, with around 20% as singletons. Input material: naive CD8+ T cells from blood, with Jurkat cell RNA spiked in. All receptors derive from a human donor in good health. Some libraries in this study had Jurkat cell RNA spiked in. The CDR3 runs from the conserved cysteine through the conserved F or W. D genes are given only for firm matches. Size is stated for part of the rows, as once, few or many counts, or as a class when the clone is expanded.

D gene,V gene,J gene,clone size,CDR3 DNA,CDR3 protein
TRBD2,TRBV6-4,TRBJ2-3,.,TGTGCCAGCAGTCCAAAACTAGCGGGTCAGTCAGATATGCAGTATTTT,CASSPKLAGQSDMQYF
.,TRBV5-5,TRBJ2-7,many,TGTGCCAGCAGAGCCGCATACGAGCAGTACTTC,CASRAAYEQYF
.,TRBV2,TRBJ1-1,many,TGTGCCAGCAGTGATAATTGGACACCGAACACTGAAGCTTTCTTT,CASSDNWTPNTEAFF
.,TRBV7-9,TRBJ2-7,few,TGTGCCAGCAGCTCCTCGAACAGGGCCCACGAGCAGTACTTC,CASSSSNRAHEQYF
.,TRBV5-6,TRBJ2-7,many,TGTGCCAGCAGCTTGCGTGAGAGGAACGAGCAGTACTTC,CASSLRERNEQYF
TRBD1,TRBV29-1,TRBJ2-1,many,TGCAGCGTTGACAGGGGGACCTACAATGAGCAGTTCTTC,CSVDRGTYNEQFF
.,TRBV7-9,TRBJ2-2,many,TGTGCCAGCAGCTTCCCCGGGGAGCTGTTTTTT,CASSFPGELFF
.,TRBV5-6,TRBJ1-5,.,TGTGCCAGCAGCCCCGGCGGCGATCAGCCCCAGCATTTT,CASSPGGDQPQHF
TRBD2,TRBV28,TRBJ2-2,many,TGTGCCAGCACCGGGACTAGCGGGAGGAGCACCGGGGAGCTGTTTTTT,CASTGTSGRSTGELFF
.,TRBV6-2/TRBV6-3,TRBJ1-1,many,TGTGCCAGCAGTTCAAGACAGAATGGCCCTGAAGCTTTCTTT,CASSSRQNGPEAFF
TRBD1,TRBV9,TRBJ1-1,.,TGTGCCAGCAGCGTAGCAACAGGGGGCAACACTGAAGCTTTCTTT,CASSVATGGNTEAFF